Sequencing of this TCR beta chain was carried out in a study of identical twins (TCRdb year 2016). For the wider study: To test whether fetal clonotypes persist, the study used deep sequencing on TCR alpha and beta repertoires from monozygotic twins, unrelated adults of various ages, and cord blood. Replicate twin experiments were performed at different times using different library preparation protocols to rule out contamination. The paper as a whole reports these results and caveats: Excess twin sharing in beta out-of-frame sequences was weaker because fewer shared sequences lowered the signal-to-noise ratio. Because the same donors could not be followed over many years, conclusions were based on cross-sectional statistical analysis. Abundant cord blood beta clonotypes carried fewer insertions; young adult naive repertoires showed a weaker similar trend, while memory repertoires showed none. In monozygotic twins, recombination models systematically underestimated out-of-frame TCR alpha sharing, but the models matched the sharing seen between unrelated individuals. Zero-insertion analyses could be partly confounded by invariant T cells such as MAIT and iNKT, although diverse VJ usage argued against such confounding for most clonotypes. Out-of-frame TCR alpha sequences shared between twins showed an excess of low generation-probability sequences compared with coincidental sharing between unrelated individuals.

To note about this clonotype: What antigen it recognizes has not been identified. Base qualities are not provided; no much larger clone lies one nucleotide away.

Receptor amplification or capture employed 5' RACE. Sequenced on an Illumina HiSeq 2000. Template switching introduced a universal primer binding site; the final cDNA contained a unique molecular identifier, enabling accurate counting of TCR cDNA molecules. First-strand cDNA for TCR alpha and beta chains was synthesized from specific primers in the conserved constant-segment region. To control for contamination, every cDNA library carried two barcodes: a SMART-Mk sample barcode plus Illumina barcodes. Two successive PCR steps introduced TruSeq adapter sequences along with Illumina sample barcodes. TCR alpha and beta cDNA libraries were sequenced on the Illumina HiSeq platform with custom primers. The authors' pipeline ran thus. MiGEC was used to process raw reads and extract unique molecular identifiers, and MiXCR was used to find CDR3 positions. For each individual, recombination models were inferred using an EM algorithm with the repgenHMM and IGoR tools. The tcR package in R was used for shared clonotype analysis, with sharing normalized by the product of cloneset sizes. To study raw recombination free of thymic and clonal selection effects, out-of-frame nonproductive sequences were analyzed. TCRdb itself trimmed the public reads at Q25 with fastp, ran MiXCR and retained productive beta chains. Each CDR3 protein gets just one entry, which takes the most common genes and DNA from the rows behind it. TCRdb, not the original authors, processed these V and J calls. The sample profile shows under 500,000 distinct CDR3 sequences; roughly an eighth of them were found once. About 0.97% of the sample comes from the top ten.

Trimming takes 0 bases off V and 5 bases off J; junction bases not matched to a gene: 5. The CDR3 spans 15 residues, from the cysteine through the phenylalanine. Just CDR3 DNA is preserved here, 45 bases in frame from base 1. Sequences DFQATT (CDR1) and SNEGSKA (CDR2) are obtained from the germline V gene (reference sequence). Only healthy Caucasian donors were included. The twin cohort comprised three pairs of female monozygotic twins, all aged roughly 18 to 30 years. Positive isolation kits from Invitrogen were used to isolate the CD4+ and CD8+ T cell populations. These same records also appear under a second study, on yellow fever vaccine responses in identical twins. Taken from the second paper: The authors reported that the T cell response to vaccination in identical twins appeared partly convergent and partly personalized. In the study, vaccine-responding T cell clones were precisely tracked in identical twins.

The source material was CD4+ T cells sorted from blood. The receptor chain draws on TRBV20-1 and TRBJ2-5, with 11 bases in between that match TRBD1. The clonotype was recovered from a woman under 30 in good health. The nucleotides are TGCAGTGCTAGAGATAGGGGACAGGGGGGGGAGACCCAGTACTTC. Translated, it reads CSARDRGQGGETQYF.